Each of the 7 T cell receptor beta chains below was sequenced from the same sample in a study of blood T cells in healthy people across ages (dated by TCRdb to about 2015). Library preparation used 5' RACE. The sequencer listed for this sample is Illumina HiSeq 2500. A second PCR of about 7 to 12 cycles was run with a J-beta primer mix and a sample-barcoded 5' primer. The public reads were run again by TCRdb, first through fastp at Q25 and then through MiXCR, and only productive beta chains were kept. Under each unique CDR3 protein, matching rows form one entry showing the most common genes and DNA. The sample table contains 780,000 or so distinct CDR3 sequences; only one count was recorded for roughly 56% of them. The biggest ten clones account for about a quarter of the sample. Sequencing was carried out using blood. Receptors originate from a middle-aged man in good health.

This clonotype was picked up a small number of times. The chain combines TRBV4-3 with TRBJ2-3; D unclear. V lost 0 bases and J lost 3, with 22 bases in between. Germline V gene lookup returns CDR1 LGHNA and CDR2 YSLEER. The CDR3 totals 19 residues. The CDR3 coding sequence is TGCGCCAGCAGCCAAGATCTTAATTTTATGGGTTTGGGGACAGATACGCAGTATTTT. Translated: CASSQDLNFMGLGTDTQYF.

In this sample, this clonotype turned up a few times. The chain recombines TRBV29-1 with TRBJ2-7; 7 bases are a match to TRBD1. Germline CDR1 reads SQVTM; CDR2 reads ANQGSEA. The ends lost 7 bases at V and 2 bases at J; junction bases unmatched: 2. The length of the CDR3 is 11 residues. CDR3 protein: CSGQGPYEQYF. The DNA for the CDR3 is TGCAGCGGACAGGGCCCCTACGAGCAGTACTTC.

The chain employs TRBV29-1 and TRBJ2-7, with unresolved D. V lost 7 bases, J lost 3 bases, and 10 bases lay in between. This CDR3 contains 11 residues. The germline gives CDR1 SQVTM, CDR2 ANQGSEA. The CDR3 protein is CSAATSYEQYF. The CDR3, as DNA: TGCAGCGCTGCGACAAGCTACGAGCAGTACTTC.

V gene TRBV4-3 combines with J gene TRBJ1-3; D is ambiguous. V was cut by 0 bases and J by 0 bases, with 9 bases left in between. The CDR3 extends over 16 amino acids. Germline CDR1 and CDR2: LGHNA and YSLEER. DNA for the CDR3: TGCGCCAGCAGCCAAGAAAGGGTTATCTCTGGAAACACCATATATTTT. This gives the protein CASSQERVISGNTIYF.

The chain combines TRBV11-3 with TRBJ2-3; D is ambiguous. The CDR3 runs 13 residues. Germline V lookup: CDR1 SGHNT, CDR2 YENEEA. The V and J ends lost 5 bases and 5 bases respectively, with 11 bases between them. CDR3 bases: TGTGCCAGCAGCCCCCATAGCCAAGATACGCAGTATTTT. Residues: CASSPHSQDTQYF.

This clonotype was observed a handful of times. The chain links TRBV20-1 to TRBJ2-1; D ambiguous. CDR3 size: 14 residues. CDR1 is DFQATT, CDR2 SNEGSKA, per germline (reference sequence). V was shortened by 1 base and J by 0 bases, with 7 bases between the two germline ends. The CDR3 DNA reads as TGCAGTGCTAGAGTTGTGGCCTCCTACAATGAGCAGTTCTTC. Encoded protein: CSARVVASYNEQFF.

This chain connects TRBV10-3 to TRBJ2-5; a weak D match, TRBD2 (5 bases). The CDR3 contains 13 residues. Germline CDR1 is ENHRY and CDR2 is SYGVKD. Trimming removed 10 bases from V and 1 base from J, with 13 bases in between. The CDR3 coding sequence is TGTGCCAGCAGCGGACTGCCCCAAGAGACCCAGTACTTC. It specifies CASSGLPQETQYF.